Below are 4 T cell receptor beta chains sequenced from a single sample in a study of blood T cells in healthy people across ages. Alongside a J-beta primer mix, a sample-barcoded 5' primer served in a second PCR lasting roughly 6 to 12 cycles. TCRdb reprocessed the 5' RACE reads via MiXCR and lists one record per CDR3 protein. Of over 950,000 distinct CDR3 sequences in the sample, roughly 51% were seen once. Sequences were obtained from blood. The receptors come from a woman aged 55-70 years in good health.

There are a few counts of this clonotype. This CDR3 is CASSEARGFVYF. CDR3 bases: TGTGCCAGCAGTGAGGCGAGGGGGTTTGTGTACTTC. J is TRBJ2-5 and V is TRBV25-1, with D perhaps matching TRBD1 (6 bases). Germline CDR1 reads MGHDK; CDR2 reads SYGVNS. This CDR3 has 12 amino acids. Trimming removed 3 bases at V and 13 bases at J, with 15 bases between.

The V and J genes are TRBV7-9 and TRBJ2-7; 14 bases are a match to TRBD2. Trimming took 1 base from V and 2 from J; bases not matched to a gene: 13. This CDR3 is 20 amino acids long. In germline, CDR1 is SEHNR, CDR2 FQNEAQ (reference sequence). The CDR3 nucleotides read TGTGCCAGCAGCTTAGAGCGCCCCGGGACTAGCGGGAGAAGGACCTACGAGCAGTACTTC. It codes for CASSLERPGTSGRRTYEQYF.

Points on this clonotype: One end of the junction does not line up with germline, which may come from a read error. The gene calls are TRBV11-2 and TRBJ2-7; the D gene is possibly TRBD2 (6 bases). The J call may be faulty, since TRBJ2-5 better matches the DNA end. The CDR3 spans 15 residues. In germline, CDR1 is SGHAT, CDR2 FQNNGV. For the CDR3, the DNA is TGTGTCAGCAGCTCTGATGGACTAAGGGAGGAGACCCAGTACTTC. This encodes CVSSSDGLREETQYF.

The J gene is TRBJ2-6, the V gene TRBV6-5, with 9 bases lining up with TRBD1. Germline trimming cut 5 bases from V and 9 bases from J; bases unmatched to any gene: 5. CDR3 length equals 14 residues. In germline, CDR1 is MNHEY, CDR2 SVGAGI. Here the CDR3 DNA reads TGTGCCAGCAGTCCGGGACAGGGTGACAACGTCCTGACTTTC. It encodes CASSPGQGDNVLTF.